This passage covers 24 T cell receptor beta chains from one sample sequenced in a study of blood T cell repertoires in COVID-19. Sequencing was performed with immunoSEQ multiplex PCR; in TCRdb, only in-frame clones are kept and a portion is missing. The sample carries about 140,000 clones, about nine tenths recorded once. Sequenced sample: peripheral blood. These receptors were obtained from a woman of 80 years or more with acute or convalescent COVID-19.

The genes are TRBV18 and TRBJ1-2; TRBD1 matches 8 bases. With 2 bases clipped from V and 4 bases from J, the junction kept 3 bases outside the gene matches. CDR1 is KGHSH, CDR2 LQKENI, per germline. The CDR3 is 14 residues long. In nucleotides, the CDR3 is TGTGCCAGCTCACCAGCGGACAGGGTCTATGGCTACACCTTC. Its protein is CASSPADRVYGYTF.

The rearrangement joins TRBV6-6 to TRBJ1-1; D is undetermined. This CDR3 spans 15 amino acids. With 5 bases removed from V and 4 bases from J, the gap between germline ends came to 17 bases. CDR1 and CDR2 (germline): MNHNY, SVGAGI (reference sequence). CDR3 DNA sequence: TGTGCCAGCAGTGGCTCGCCGCGGGGTAGCACTGAAGCTTTCTTT. This sequence encodes CASSGSPRGSTEAFF.

The rearrangement uses TRBV29-1 and TRBJ1-1; D is uncertain. Germline CDR1 reads SQVTM; CDR2 reads ANQGSEA. This CDR3 is 13 amino acids long. V gave up 0 bases and J gave up 1 base, with 6 bases separating them. The CDR3, as DNA: TGCAGCGTTGAAGATGTCAGGAACACTGAAGCTTTCTTT. The encoded protein is CSVEDVRNTEAFF.

V usage is TRBV18 and J usage is TRBJ1-4, with D uncertain. V was cut by 0 bases and J by 10 bases, with 15 bases left in between. This CDR3 is 15 amino acids long. The germline gives CDR1 KGHSH, CDR2 LQKENI. The CDR3 spells CASSPPGSEGGKLFF. The CDR3, as DNA: TGTGCCAGCTCACCACCGGGGAGCGAGGGTGGAAAACTGTTTTTT.

The genes are TRBV29-1 and TRBJ2-3, with 9 bases matching TRBD1. Trimming cost V 1 base and J 4 bases; bases outside gene matches: 3. The germline CDR1 and CDR2 sequences are SQVTM and ANQGSEA. The CDR3 contains 14 residues. CDR3 in DNA: TGCAGCGTTGAAGGGGGACAGGGTGCAGATACGCAGTATTTT. Its protein is CSVEGGQGADTQYF.

The chain combines TRBV19 with TRBJ1-1, with 11 bases fitting TRBD1. The CDR3 is 13 residues long. With 6 bases clipped from V and 5 bases from J, the junction kept 2 bases outside the gene matches. CDR1 and CDR2 (germline): LNHDA, SQIVND (reference sequence). The CDR3 nucleotides read TGTGCCAGTAGCGGACAGGGGGCAACTGAAGCTTTCTTT. Encoded protein: CASSGQGATEAFF.

V gene TRBV19 combines with J gene TRBJ1-2; D is possibly TRBD1 (5 bases). This CDR3 is built from 13 residues. CDR1 and CDR2 from the germline V gene are LNHDA and SQIVND (reference sequence). V gave up 7 bases and J gave up 6 bases, with 15 bases separating them. CDR3 nucleotides: TGTGCCAGTACATCGGCAGGGAGGAATGGCTACACCTTC. Its protein is CASTSAGRNGYTF.

The V and J genes are TRBV19 and TRBJ1-1; 8 nucleotides align to TRBD1. V trimming: 6 bases; J trimming: 5 bases; junction bases outside the gene matches: 8. The CDR3 runs 14 residues. Germline V gene sequence: CDR1 LNHDA, CDR2 SQIVND (reference sequence). Written as DNA, the CDR3 is TGTGCCAGTAGAAATACAGGGGGTTGGACTGAAGCTTTCTTT. Encoded protein: CASRNTGGWTEAFF.

The chain recombines TRBV19 with TRBJ1-2, with no clear D. Deletions cut 2 bases from V and 4 bases from J, with 14 bases between. The CDR3 loop spans 15 amino acids. Looked up from germline, CDR1 is LNHDA and CDR2 is SQIVND (reference sequence). The CDR3 reads CASSINAARFYGYTF. Here the CDR3 DNA reads TGTGCCAGTAGTATAAACGCGGCTCGTTTCTATGGCTACACCTTC.

The chain is built from TRBV29-1 and TRBJ1-6; TRBD1 aligns across 9 bases. J was trimmed by 4 bases and V by 6 bases; bases with no gene match: 4. Germline CDR1 and CDR2: SQVTM and ANQGSEA. The CDR3 runs to 14 residues. Here the CDR3 DNA reads TGCAGCGTAGCAGGACAGGGGTATAATTCACCCCTCCACTTT. Amino acids: CSVAGQGYNSPLHF.

The chain recombines TRBV5-1 with TRBJ1-3; tentatively, D is TRBD1 (6 bases). The CDR3 spans 16 residues. Trimming removed 4 bases at V and 5 bases at J, with 19 bases between. The germline V gene has CDR1 SGHRS and CDR2 YFSETQ. CDR3 sequence reads: CASSPSGRGTRNTIYF. In DNA, the CDR3 is TGCGCCAGCAGCCCCTCCGGGAGGGGGACAAGAAACACCATATATTTT.

This chain links TRBV6-5 with TRBJ1-2; 9 bases are a match to TRBD1. The germline V gene encodes CDR1 MNHEY and CDR2 SVGAGI. CDR3 length: 14 residues. V was pared by 10 bases and J by 6 bases, with 12 bases of the junction left unmatched. The CDR3 loop is CATQTGTGYDGYTF. Written as DNA, the CDR3 is TGTGCCACCCAGACCGGGACAGGGTACGATGGCTACACCTTC.

This chain links TRBV5-5 with TRBJ2-7; TRBD1 is a possible D gene (6 bases). From germline, CDR1 is SGHKS and CDR2 YYEKEE (reference sequence). The V end lost 5 bases, the J end lost 1 base, and 13 bases lay between the germline ends. The CDR3 contains 14 residues. The CDR3 here is CASRRYRESYEQYF. In DNA form, the CDR3 reads TGTGCCAGCAGACGATACAGGGAGTCCTACGAGCAGTACTTC.

The chain links TRBV5-1 to TRBJ1-5, with a possible D match to TRBD1 (6 bases). The V gene's germline CDR1 is SGHRS and CDR2 YFSETQ. The CDR3 is made up of 16 amino acids. V lost 0 bases, J lost 1 base, and 11 bases lay in between. CDR3 nucleotide sequence: TGCGCCAGCAGCTTGGAGGGGGGGCTAAGCAATCAGCCCCAGCATTTT. Protein: CASSLEGGLSNQPQHF.

The chain uses TRBV6-5 and TRBJ2-7; 8 nucleotides match TRBD1. The V segment lost 6 bases and the J segment 2 bases; nucleotides outside the gene matches: 9. The V gene's germline CDR1 is MNHEY and CDR2 SVGAGI. The CDR3 length is 15 residues. CDR3 nucleotides: TGTGCCAGCAGCCGGACAGGGACTTCGGCCTACGAGCAGTACTTC. It codes for CASSRTGTSAYEQYF.

The chain recombines TRBV5-1 with TRBJ1-1; D ambiguous. Looked up from germline, CDR1 is SGHRS and CDR2 is YFSETQ. V was shortened by 0 bases and J by 0 bases, with 9 bases between the two germline ends. The CDR3 spans 15 residues. In DNA, the CDR3 is TGCGCCAGCAGCTTGGATGGAGCAGTGAACACTGAAGCTTTCTTT. Translating gives CASSLDGAVNTEAFF. The whole variable domain, filled in from reference TRBV5-1 and TRBJ1-1, reads KAGVTQTPRYLIKTRGQQVTLSCSPISGHRSVSWYQQTPGQGLQFLFEYFSETQRNKGNFPGRFSGRQFSNSRSEMNVSTLELGDSALYLCASSLDGAVNTEAFFGQGTRLTVV.

This rearrangement joins TRBV3-1 (or the pseudogene TRBV3-2) to TRBJ1-2; TRBD1 agrees at 7 bases. This CDR3 is built from 16 residues. J lost 8 bases, V lost 1 base, and 13 bases had no gene match. The germline V gene has CDR1 LGHDT and CDR2 YNNKEL (reference sequence). CDR3 amino acids: CASSQASLEGAWGYTF. The CDR3 DNA reads as TGTGCCAGCAGCCAAGCCTCACTGGAGGGGGCTTGGGGCTACACCTTC.

V and J are TRBV14 and TRBJ2-7; 7 bases are a match to TRBD1. The germline CDR1 and CDR2 sequences are SGHDN and FVKESK. This CDR3 is built from 15 residues. V shed 3 bases and J 6 bases; nucleotides not matched to a gene: 11. The CDR3: CASSHETGAVSEQYF. CDR3 in DNA: TGTGCCAGCAGCCATGAAACAGGGGCGGTCTCCGAGCAGTACTTC.

The chain couples TRBV3-1 (or the pseudogene TRBV3-2) to TRBJ1-1; tentative D call: TRBD1 (5 bases). Per the germline V gene, CDR1 is LGHDT and CDR2 is YNNKEL (reference sequence). Trimming shortened V by 7 bases and J by 1 base, and 16 bases separated the two germline ends. CDR3 length: 15 amino acids. The chain's CDR3 is CASNYGGWGNTEAFF. As DNA, the CDR3 is TGTGCCAGCAACTACGGGGGATGGGGGAACACTGAAGCTTTCTTT.

The chain is built from TRBV20-1 and TRBJ1-4, with D unresolved. Trimming removed 3 bases at V and 0 bases at J, with 11 bases between. Germline values: CDR1 DFQATT, CDR2 SNEGSKA (reference sequence). This CDR3 contains 15 residues. The CDR3 region has the DNA TGCAGTGCTAGTTCCGACGGAGCAACTAATGAAAAACTGTTTTTT. This encodes CSASSDGATNEKLFF.

The V call is TRBV18, the J call TRBJ1-2; 8 bases line up with TRBD1. This CDR3 spans 15 amino acids. V trimming: 4 bases; J trimming: 7 bases; junction bases outside the gene matches: 11. Germline lookup yields CDR1 KGHSH and CDR2 LQKENI. As DNA, the CDR3 is TGTGCCAGCTCACGGCAGGGACAGGTGTCGGGTGGCTACACCTTC. Encoded protein: CASSRQGQVSGGYTF.

This clone was seen a single time. V usage is TRBV9 and J usage is TRBJ1-6, with a weak D call TRBD1 (6 bases). From germline, CDR1 is SGDLS and CDR2 YYNGEE. The CDR3 is 14 residues long. V gave up 2 bases and J gave up 10 bases, with 13 bases separating them. For the CDR3, the DNA is TGTGCCAGCAGCGTGCAGGGGACGGGATCACCCCTCCACTTT. Translation gives CASSVQGTGSPLHF.

This chain uses TRBV29-1 with TRBJ2-5; maybe TRBD1 (5 bases). V was shortened by 4 bases and J by 4 bases, with 10 bases between the two germline ends. CDR1 and CDR2 from the germline V gene are SQVTM and ANQGSEA. The CDR3 loop spans 12 amino acids. The CDR3 reads CSVVQGSETQYF. Here the CDR3 DNA reads TGCAGCGTTGTTCAGGGTTCAGAGACCCAGTACTTC.

The chain couples TRBV29-1 to TRBJ1-1; weak D call: TRBD1 (5 bases). Germline CDR1 reads SQVTM; CDR2 reads ANQGSEA. The CDR3 covers 15 residues. Trimming shortened V by 5 bases and J by 5 bases, and 21 bases separated the two germline ends. The CDR3 region has the DNA TGCAGCGTTACTGATCAACGGGACTTCGGGACTGAAGCTTTCTTT. This codes for CSVTDQRDFGTEAFF.